This T cell receptor beta chain comes out of a study of human T cells and chemical hapten exposure. Study as a whole: Per-sample TCR yield variation was attributed mainly to small pooled library volume differences.

This clonotype was seen many times. Its antigen remains unknown. There are 18 residues in the CDR3. Germline V gene sequence: CDR1 SEHNR, CDR2 FQNEAQ (reference sequence). Trimming at V came to 5 bases and at J to 5 bases, leaving 10 bases not matched to a gene. Noted time point: patch test 1, 2 weeks after DPC sensitization. Treatment here: therapeutic diphenylcyclopropenone sensitization with weekly scalp DPC. Total RNA came from unfractionated whole blood. Study-level results: While controls formed fewer of them, expanded TCRs formed significantly more large CDR3 similarity clusters. Donors' alopecia may make their immune response differ from healthy people's.

TCRdb reanalysed the RACE reads using MiXCR and keeps one entry per CDR3 protein. The repertoire consists of 75,000 to 90,000 distinct CDR3 sequences, with approximately 12% occurring once and the leading ten covering 3% to 4%. The receptor was derived from a woman between 55 and 75 years old with alopecia areata. Some clones in this sample may be carry-over from other donors' samples. The input for sequencing was whole blood, taken in connection with sensitization to the hapten diphenylcyclopropenone (DPC). The chain has TRBV7-9 and TRBJ2-1, with 15 bases lining up with TRBD2. CDR3 amino acids: CASSRLPGLAGGNNEQFF. CDR3 sequence (DNA): TGTGCCAGCAGCAGACTCCCGGGACTAGCGGGGGGCAACAATGAGCAGTTCTTC.